The sequence of this T cell receptor (beta chain) was determined in a study of PD-L1 blockade in urothelial cancer. The time point denotes: pretreatment peripheral blood. Broader study findings: Stronger expansion of tumor-associated clones in blood at 3 weeks distinguished durable-benefit patients.

Trimming removed 0 bases from V and 5 bases from J; junction bases left unmatched: 9. Germline CDR1 is SGHRS and CDR2 is YFSETQ. This CDR3 region has 16 residues. For this clone: Antigen specificity is unknown.

Repertoires were generated with immunoSEQ multiplex PCR, while TCRdb's copy carries only in-frame clones and drops some. The sample holds about 52,000 clones, roughly 80% seen once. V gene TRBV5-1 combines with J gene TRBJ2-5; TRBD2 aligns across 8 bases. This specimen was PBMCs, taken around atezolizumab (anti-PD-L1) treatment. This receptor was identified in a man aged 70-80 years with urothelial cancer. CDR3 protein: CASSLVGGASLETQYF. The CDR3 DNA reads as TGCGCCAGCAGCTTGGTCGGGGGGGCGAGCTTGGAGACCCAGTACTTC.